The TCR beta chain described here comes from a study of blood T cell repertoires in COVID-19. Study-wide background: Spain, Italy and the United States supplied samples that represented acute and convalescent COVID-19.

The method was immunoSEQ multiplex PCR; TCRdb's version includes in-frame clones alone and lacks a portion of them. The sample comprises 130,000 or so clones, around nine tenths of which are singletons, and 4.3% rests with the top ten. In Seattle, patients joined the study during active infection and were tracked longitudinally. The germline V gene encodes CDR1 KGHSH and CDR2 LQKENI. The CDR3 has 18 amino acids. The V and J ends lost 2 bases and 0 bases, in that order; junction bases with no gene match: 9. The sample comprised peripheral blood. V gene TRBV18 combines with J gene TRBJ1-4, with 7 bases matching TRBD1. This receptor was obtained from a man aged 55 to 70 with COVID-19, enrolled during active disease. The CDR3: CASSPRQQGPTTNEKLFF. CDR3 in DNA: TGTGCCAGCTCACCAAGACAACAGGGGCCGACAACTAATGAAAAACTGTTTTTT.